The sequence of this T cell receptor beta chain was determined in a study of blood T cell repertoires in COVID-19. Looking at the study overall: PBMCs, B-cell-depleted T cells, or T cells were the source of the cDNA or gDNA that made up the material.

This CDR3 is built from 13 residues. CDR1 GTSNPN and CDR2 SVGIG come from the germline V gene (reference sequence). V lost 0 bases and J lost 8, with 11 bases in between. The protocol was immunoSEQ multiplex PCR, while the TCRdb copy is restricted to in-frame clones and leaves out a portion. The sample has tens of thousands of clones; approximately 89% are singletons. The chain carries TRBV30 and TRBJ2-1; D remains unclear. This clonotype was obtained from a human donor in a cohort sampled during active COVID-19. Material: peripheral blood. This CDR3 is CAWSVSSRHEQFF. CDR3 in DNA: TGTGCCTGGAGTGTAAGTAGCCGTCATGAGCAGTTCTTC.